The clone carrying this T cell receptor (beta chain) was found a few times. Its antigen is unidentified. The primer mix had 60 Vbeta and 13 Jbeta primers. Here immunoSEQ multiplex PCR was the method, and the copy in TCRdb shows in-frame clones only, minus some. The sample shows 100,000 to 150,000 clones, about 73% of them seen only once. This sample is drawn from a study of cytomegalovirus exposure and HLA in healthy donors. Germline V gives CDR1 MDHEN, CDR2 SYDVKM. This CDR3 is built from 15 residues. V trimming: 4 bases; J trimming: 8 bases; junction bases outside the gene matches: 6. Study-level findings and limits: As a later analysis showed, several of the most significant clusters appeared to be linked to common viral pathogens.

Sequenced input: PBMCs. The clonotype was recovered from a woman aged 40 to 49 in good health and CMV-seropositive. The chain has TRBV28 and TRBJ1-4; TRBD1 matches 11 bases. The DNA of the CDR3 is TGTGCCAGCAGTTCGCCCGGGACAGGGGGAGAAAAACTGTTTTTT. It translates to CASSSPGTGGEKLFF.